This T cell receptor (beta chain) was obtained from a study of spatial heterogeneity in lung cancer. TCRdb reanalysed the 5' RACE reads using MiXCR and keeps one entry per CDR3 protein. The table records roughly 82,000 distinct CDR3 sequences, 10% to 15% of them present only once. The CDR3 spans 14 residues. In germline, CDR1 is SQVTM, CDR2 ANQGSEA. Trimming stripped 5 bases from V and 2 bases from J, with 12 bases between. Time point reported: sample taken at primary tumor resection. Whole RNA was taken from tumor, nontumor lung or frozen PBMC; it was then sequenced unsorted. V usage is TRBV29-1 and J usage is TRBJ2-2; no firm D call. This clonotype was sampled from a male donor with early-stage non-small cell lung cancer. The sample here was PBMCs, taken at surgery. The CDR3 DNA follows: TGCAGCGTTCATCATCCGGCCAACACCGGGGAGCTGTTTTTT. This translates into CSVHHPANTGELFF.